The rows below give T cell receptor beta chains drawn from one sample of a study of T cells in Graves' hyperthyroidism and ophthalmopathy. TCRdb reprocessed the multiplex PCR reads with MiXCR, giving one entry per CDR3 protein. Among hundreds of thousands of distinct CDR3 sequences listed, roughly 14% were seen once. The sample taken for sequencing was blood. The origin of the receptors is a woman in her 30s with Graves' hyperthyroidism that later progressed to Graves' ophthalmopathy. The CDR3 runs from the conserved cysteine through the conserved F or W. D genes are given only for firm matches. For some rows the clone size is stated as once, few or many, or as a class when expanded; others skip it.

d_gene | j_gene | abundance | v_gene | CDR3aa | CDR3nt
- | TRBJ1-1 | many | TRBV6-1 | CASRPYREAEAFF | TGTGCCAGCAGACCTTACAGGGAGGCTGAAGCTTTCTTT
TRBD2 | TRBJ2-6 | - | TRBV28 | CASSPGGVNKAGANVLTF | TGTGCCAGCAGTCCGGGGGGGGTCAATAAGGCTGGGGCCAACGTCCTGACTTTC
TRBD2 | TRBJ2-5 | - | TRBV29-1 | CSVEDSGRAGETQYF | TGCAGCGTTGAAGATAGCGGGAGGGCCGGAGAGACCCAGTACTTC
- | TRBJ1-1 | - | TRBV7-9 | CASTYGGNTEAFF | TGTGCCAGCACCTACGGCGGGAACACTGAAGCTTTCTTT
- | TRBJ2-1 | - | TRBV5-6 | CASRSLAQNEQFF | TGTGCCAGCAGGTCCTTAGCGCAGAACGAGCAGTTCTTC
- | TRBJ1-5 | - | TRBV18 | CASSPGAGDQPQHF | TGTGCCAGCTCACCAGGAGCGGGCGATCAGCCCCAGCATTTT
TRBD1 | TRBJ2-3 | many | TRBV19 | CASKGGQALSTDTQYF | TGTGCCAGTAAAGGGGGCCAGGCCCTAAGCACAGATACGCAGTATTTT
- | TRBJ2-2 | many | TRBV30 | CAWNRQANTGELFF | TGTGCCTGGAACCGACAGGCGAACACCGGGGAGCTGTTTTTT
TRBD2 | TRBJ2-1 | few | TRBV20-1 | CSASSLTSAVNEQFF | TGCAGTGCTTCCTCCCTGACTAGCGCGGTAAATGAGCAGTTCTTC
- | TRBJ2-2 | many | TRBV12-3/TRBV12-4 | CASSRASHGDTGELFF | TGTGCCAGCAGCCGAGCGTCCCACGGGGACACCGGGGAGCTGTTTTTT
- | TRBJ1-1 | many | TRBV18 | CASSPSRGLNTEAFF | TGTGCCAGCTCACCAAGCCGGGGGTTGAACACTGAAGCTTTCTTT
- | TRBJ2-3 | many | TRBV20-1 | CSAREPGPVTQYF | TGCAGTGCTAGAGAACCCGGCCCCGTGACGCAGTATTTT
TRBD2 | TRBJ2-1 | - | TRBV27 | CASSPTQGLLLNEQFF | TGTGCCAGCAGTCCCACCCAGGGACTACTTCTCAATGAGCAGTTCTTC
- | TRBJ2-3 | - | TRBV19 | CASSTLGQSTDTQYF | TGTGCCAGTAGTACCTTAGGACAGTCTACAGATACGCAGTATTTT
- | TRBJ1-1 | - | TRBV27 | CASSLDERINTEAFF | TGTGCCAGCAGTTTAGATGAACGGATAAACACTGAAGCTTTCTTT
- | TRBJ2-1 | many | TRBV10-3 | CAISDEGVEFF | TGTGCCATCAGTGATGAAGGGGTCGAGTTCTTC
TRBD1 | TRBJ1-5 | - | TRBV20-1 | CSARSGTVNQPQHF | TGCAGTGCTAGATCAGGGACAGTTAATCAGCCCCAGCATTTT
- | TRBJ2-7 | many | TRBV6-1 | CASGARRIYEQYF | TGTGCCAGCGGGGCGAGACGGATCTACGAGCAGTACTTC
TRBD2 | TRBJ2-7 | - | TRBV7-6 | CASSRTSGRGEQYF | TGTGCCAGCAGCAGGACGAGCGGGAGAGGGGAGCAGTACTTC
- | TRBJ1-6 | many | TRBV19 | CASSSVLDSPLHF | TGTGCCAGTAGTTCGGTTTTAGATTCACCCCTCCACTTT
- | TRBJ1-4 | - | TRBV12-3/TRBV12-4 | CAGSLGGGGGEKLFF | TGTGCCGGCAGTTTAGGCGGGGGGGGTGGGGAAAAACTGTTTTTT
- | TRBJ1-1 | - | TRBV20-1 | CSVLTAKNTEAFF | TGCAGTGTTTTGACAGCGAAGAACACTGAAGCTTTCTTT
TRBD1 | TRBJ1-1 | - | TRBV6-2/TRBV6-3 | CASSYSWLGDSGKVNTEAFF | TGTGCCAGCAGTTACTCATGGCTAGGGGACAGTGGAAAAGTGAACACTGAAGCTTTCTTT
- | TRBJ2-1 | few | TRBV5-1 | CASSLIPVGSSYNEQFF | TGCGCCAGCAGCTTGATACCCGTGGGGAGCTCCTACAATGAGCAGTTCTTC
- | TRBJ1-2 | many | TRBV20-1 | CSASGDYGYTF | TGCAGTGCAAGTGGGGACTATGGCTACACCTTC
- | TRBJ1-1 | few | TRBV24-1 | CATSVGANTEAFF | TGTGCCACCAGTGTTGGGGCGAACACTGAAGCTTTCTTT
- | TRBJ2-5 | many | TRBV7-3 | CASSTQIAEGGETQYF | TGTGCCAGCAGCACCCAAATAGCGGAAGGTGGAGAGACCCAGTACTTC
- | TRBJ2-3 | few | TRBV12-3/TRBV12-4 | CASRVTGAGDTQYF | TGTGCCAGCAGGGTTACAGGAGCTGGGGATACGCAGTATTTT
TRBD1 | TRBJ1-5 | many | TRBV12-3/TRBV12-4 | CASSPTGGGTPQHF | TGTGCCAGCAGCCCGACAGGGGGCGGGACGCCCCAGCATTTT
TRBD2 | TRBJ2-7 | many | TRBV3-1 | CASTQGLAVHEQYF | TGTGCCAGCACGCAGGGACTAGCGGTCCACGAGCAGTACTTC
TRBD2 | TRBJ2-1 | many | TRBV4-2 | CASSQDASGNEQFF | TGTGCCAGCAGCCAAGATGCTAGCGGGAATGAGCAGTTCTTC
TRBD1 | TRBJ1-2 | few | TRBV12-3/TRBV12-4 | CASSRQGFDGYTF | TGTGCCAGCAGTCGACAGGGGTTCGATGGCTACACCTTC